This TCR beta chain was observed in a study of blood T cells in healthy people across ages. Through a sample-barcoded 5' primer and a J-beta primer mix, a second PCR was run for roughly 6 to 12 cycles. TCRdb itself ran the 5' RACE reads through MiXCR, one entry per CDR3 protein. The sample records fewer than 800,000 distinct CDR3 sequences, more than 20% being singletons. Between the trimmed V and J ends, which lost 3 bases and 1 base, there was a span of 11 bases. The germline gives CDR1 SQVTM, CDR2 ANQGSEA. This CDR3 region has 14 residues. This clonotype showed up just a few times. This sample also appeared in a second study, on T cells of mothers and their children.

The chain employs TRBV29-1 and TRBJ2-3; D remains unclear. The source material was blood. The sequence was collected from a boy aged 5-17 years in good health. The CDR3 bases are TGCAGCGTTGAGACCCCCTGGGGCACAGATACGCAGTATTTT. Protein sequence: CSVETPWGTDTQYF.